This entry lists 26 T cell receptor beta chains sequenced from one sample in a study of blood T cell repertoires in COVID-19. TCRdb's table, derived via immunoSEQ multiplex PCR, lists solely in-frame clones and lacks some. The sample includes more than 65,000 clones, just under 80% seen only once; the top ten take over 45%. The sequencing input was peripheral blood. Receptors were obtained from a human donor in a cohort sampled during active COVID-19.

The table lists this clone with many counts. J is TRBJ2-7 and V is TRBV18; TRBD2 matches at 8 bases. This CDR3 is 16 amino acids long. Trimming at V came to 0 bases and at J to 3 bases, leaving 7 bases not matched to a gene. Germline V lookup: CDR1 KGHSH, CDR2 LQKENI. CDR3 DNA: TGTGCCAGCTCACCACCCGCGGGGGGTGGATACTACGAGCAGTACTTC. Translating it yields CASSPPAGGGYYEQYF.

The CDR3 DNA is TGTGCCAGCAGCCAAGAGAAGGGACTAGCGGGGACCTACGAGCAGTACTTC. Protein sequence: CASSQEKGLAGTYEQYF. This sequence joins TRBV14 and TRBJ2-7, with TRBD2 identical over 13 bases. The CDR3 has 17 amino acids. CDR1 is SGHDN, CDR2 FVKESK, per germline. The ends lost 0 bases at V and 2 bases at J; junction bases unmatched: 4.

This sequence joins TRBV28 and TRBJ2-3, with D possibly matching TRBD2 (6 bases). V was cut by 1 base and J by 4 bases, with 15 bases left in between. CDR3 length equals 16 residues. Looked up from germline, CDR1 is MDHEN and CDR2 is SYDVKM. CDR3 protein: CASSLLGGNSADTQYF. In DNA, the CDR3 is TGTGCCAGCAGTTTATTAGGAGGGAATAGTGCAGATACGCAGTATTTT.

The chain employs TRBV5-1 and TRBJ1-1; possible D gene TRBD1, 5 bases. Germline V gene lookup returns CDR1 SGHRS and CDR2 YFSETQ. The CDR3 spans 14 residues. Trimming took off 0 bases at V and 2 bases at J, with 8 bases between the two ends. The chain's CDR3 is CASSLDRLNTEAFF. The DNA of the CDR3 is TGCGCCAGCAGCTTGGACAGGCTTAACACTGAAGCTTTCTTT. The full variable domain, with the rest looked up from reference TRBV5-1 and TRBJ1-1, is KAGVTQTPRYLIKTRGQQVTLSCSPISGHRSVSWYQQTPGQGLQFLFEYFSETQRNKGNFPGRFSGRQFSNSRSEMNVSTLELGDSALYLCASSLDRLNTEAFFGQGTRLTVV.

This clone was found once. CDR3 loop: CASSLLGDTQYF. Written as DNA, the CDR3 is TGTGCCAGCAGCTTGCTCGGAGATACGCAGTATTTT. This sequence joins TRBV5-8 and TRBJ2-3; D uncertain. Looked up from germline, CDR1 is SGHTS and CDR2 is YDEGEE. The CDR3 length is 12 residues. Between the trimmed V and J ends, which lost 1 base and 5 bases, there was a span of 5 bases.

J is TRBJ2-7 and V is TRBV28; 8 bases align to TRBD2. This CDR3 has 16 amino acids. J gave up 0 bases and V 7 bases, and 11 bases lay outside the gene matches. Germline loops: CDR1 MDHEN, CDR2 SYDVKM. The CDR3 reads CASTSRGGRNSYEQYF. CDR3 nucleotide sequence: TGTGCCAGCACCTCACGGGGCGGGAGGAACTCCTACGAGCAGTACTTC.

The chain links TRBV3-1 (or the pseudogene TRBV3-2) to TRBJ1-5, with a tentative D call TRBD1 (6 bases). The germline CDR1 and CDR2 sequences are LGHDT and YNNKEL (reference sequence). Between the trimmed V and J ends, which lost 0 bases and 6 bases, there was a span of 12 bases. The CDR3 consists of 15 residues. This CDR3 reads CASSQDAGGGQPQHF. Written as DNA, the CDR3 is TGTGCCAGCAGCCAAGATGCGGGGGGCGGTCAGCCCCAGCATTTT.

The rearrangement links TRBV2 to TRBJ1-4; weak D call: TRBD1 (5 bases). V lost 11 bases and J 2 bases, leaving 9 bases between the germline ends. Germline V CDR1 and CDR2: SNHLY, FYNNEI. The CDR3 has 12 amino acids. The CDR3 region is CAGQRTNEKLFF. CDR3 nucleotide sequence: TGTGCCGGACAACGGACTAATGAAAAACTGTTTTTT.

This chain connects TRBV4-1 to TRBJ2-1; possibly TRBD2 for D (7 bases). The CDR3 runs 15 residues. The V end was cut by 4 bases, the J end by 4 bases, with 14 bases between. Germline V CDR1 and CDR2: MGHRA, YSYEKL. CDR3 sequence (DNA): TGCGCCAGCAGCCTTGGTGGGGGGGCTTACAATGAGCAGTTCTTC. Protein product: CASSLGGGAYNEQFF.

The genes are TRBV14 and TRBJ1-6, with D perhaps matching TRBD1 (6 bases). Trimming left V 6 bases short and J 3 bases short, with 12 bases between. This CDR3 region has 15 residues. The germline V gene has CDR1 SGHDN and CDR2 FVKESK. CDR3 sequence (DNA): TGTGCCAGCAGAGACGACAGGTTCTATAATTCACCCCTCCACTTT. It encodes CASRDDRFYNSPLHF.

The V and J genes are TRBV9 and TRBJ1-1; TRBD1 matches 8 bases. V lost 2 bases and J lost 4; bases outside the gene matches: 4. CDR3 length: 14 amino acids. From germline, CDR1 is SGDLS and CDR2 YYNGEE. The CDR3: CASSVQGAPTEAFF. The CDR3 region has the DNA TGTGCCAGCAGCGTCCAGGGGGCACCCACTGAAGCTTTCTTT.

This rearrangement joins TRBV28 to TRBJ2-1, with 10 bases lining up with TRBD2. J lost 9 bases, V lost 7 bases, and 15 bases had no gene match. The germline gives CDR1 MDHEN, CDR2 SYDVKM. This CDR3 has 16 residues. The CDR3 DNA is TGTGCCAGCAACCCAGAAAGCGGGAGGGCTAGGAGTGAGCAGTTCTTC. Translation gives CASNPESGRARSEQFF.

The J gene is TRBJ2-5, the V gene TRBV11-2; D perhaps matches TRBD1 (6 bases). Trimming left V 5 bases short and J 9 bases short, with 22 bases between. Germline loops: CDR1 SGHAT, CDR2 FQNNGV. The CDR3 is 15 residues long. The CDR3 spells CASSPDSPFQVAQYF. Written as DNA, the CDR3 is TGTGCCAGCAGCCCGGACAGCCCCTTCCAAGTGGCCCAGTACTTC. Based on the CDR3 plus reference TRBV11-2 and TRBJ2-5, the full variable domain is EAGVAQSPRYKIIEKRQSVAFWCNPISGHATLYWYQQILGQGPKLLIQFQNNGVVDDSQLPKDRFSAERLKGVDSTLKIQPAKLEDSAVYLCASSPDSPFQVAQYFGPGTRLLVL.

V gene TRBV28 combines with J gene TRBJ1-1, with 9 positions matching TRBD1. This CDR3 contains 15 residues. V shed 3 bases and J 4 bases; nucleotides not matched to a gene: 6. Germline V CDR1 and CDR2: MDHEN, SYDVKM. The CDR3 reads CASSFLQGAVTEAFF. The CDR3 coding sequence is TGTGCCAGCAGTTTCCTACAGGGGGCGGTCACTGAAGCTTTCTTT.

The J gene is TRBJ1-5, the V gene TRBV7-9; no clear D gene. V shed 7 bases and J shed 7 bases, with 14 bases lying between them. The CDR3 spans 13 residues. In germline, CDR1 is SEHNR, CDR2 FQNEAQ (reference sequence). CDR3 loop: CASTEEGSQPQHF. In DNA form, the CDR3 reads TGTGCCAGCACCGAGGAGGGTTCCCAGCCCCAGCATTTT.

The chain has TRBV6-5 and TRBJ1-3; weak D call: TRBD1 (5 bases). Germline V lookup: CDR1 MNHEY, CDR2 SVGAGI. This CDR3 is built from 13 residues. V shed 6 bases and J shed 4 bases, with 10 bases lying between them. The CDR3 bases are TGTGCCAGCAGGAAGACAGCCGGAAACACCATATATTTT. It translates to CASRKTAGNTIYF.

The chain uses TRBV9 and TRBJ1-3; 7 bases align to TRBD1. CDR1 and CDR2 from the germline V gene are SGDLS and YYNGEE. Trimming took 0 bases from V and 9 from J; bases not matched to a gene: 3. CDR3 length equals 13 residues. The DNA of the CDR3 is TGTGCCAGCAGCGTAGGGCAGGGGGGCACCATATATTTT. It encodes CASSVGQGGTIYF.

In its sample, this clone was seen a few times. The rearrangement uses TRBV20-1 and TRBJ2-2; D ambiguous. V lost 6 bases to trimming and J lost 5 bases, with 7 bases between them. The CDR3 has 11 residues. In germline, CDR1 is DFQATT, CDR2 SNEGSKA (reference sequence). CDR3 sequence (DNA): TGCAGTGCCCCTAAGACCGGGGAGCTGTTTTTT. This codes for CSAPKTGELFF.

As concerns this clone: Other DNA sequences in the sample encode the same CDR3. V usage is TRBV3-1 (or the pseudogene TRBV3-2) and J usage is TRBJ2-1, with D maybe TRBD2 (6 bases). CDR1 and CDR2 from the germline V gene are LGHDT and YNNKEL (reference sequence). Trimming took 1 base from V and 6 from J, leaving 7 bases between them. CDR3 length equals 13 residues. The CDR3 region is CASSQVGGNEQFF. CDR3 in DNA: TGTGCCAGCAGCCAAGTGGGGGGCAATGAGCAGTTCTTC.

The J gene is TRBJ2-6, the V gene TRBV3-1 (or the pseudogene TRBV3-2); D uncertain. Germline lookup yields CDR1 LGHDT and CDR2 YNNKEL (reference sequence). CDR3 length equals 15 residues. Between the trimmed V and J ends, which lost 5 bases and 0 bases, there was a span of 8 bases. CDR3 nucleotide sequence: TGTGCCAGCAGCTACCTGCGCTCTGGGGCCAACGTCCTGACTTTC. Translated, it gives CASSYLRSGANVLTF.

The chain couples TRBV13 to TRBJ1-5, with 8 positions matching TRBD1. With V trimmed by 2 bases and J by 1 base, 4 bases remained unmatched. The CDR3 runs 16 residues. Germline loops: CDR1 PRHDT, CDR2 FYEKMQ (reference sequence). The CDR3 sequence is CASSLRTGKSNQPQHF. The DNA of the CDR3 is TGTGCCAGCAGCTTACGGACAGGGAAGAGCAATCAGCCCCAGCATTTT.

The chain has TRBV5-4 and TRBJ1-6; 10 positions match TRBD1. V was clipped by 1 base and J by 1 base; unmatched bases: 5. This CDR3 spans 18 amino acids. Looked up from germline, CDR1 is SGHNT and CDR2 is YYREEE (reference sequence). CDR3: CASSLRRQGASYNSPLHF. In DNA form, the CDR3 reads TGTGCCAGCAGCTTGAGGCGACAGGGGGCATCCTATAATTCACCCCTCCACTTT.

This clone was picked up many times. V usage is TRBV30 and J usage is TRBJ1-5, with TRBD1 as a possible D gene (6 bases). Germline values: CDR1 GTSNPN, CDR2 SVGIG (reference sequence). The length of the CDR3 is 16 residues. Trimming cost V 1 base and J 6 bases, with 19 bases left between them. CDR3 sequence reads: CAWSEGNWGPRQPQHF. As DNA, the CDR3 is TGTGCCTGGAGTGAGGGGAATTGGGGGCCGCGTCAGCCCCAGCATTTT.

The CDR3 is CATGQGSYNSPLHF. Here the CDR3 DNA reads TGTGCGACGGGACAGGGCTCCTATAATTCACCCCTCCACTTT. The gene calls are TRBV30 and TRBJ1-6, with TRBD1 matching 9 bases. This CDR3 comprises 14 residues. CDR1 and CDR2 (germline): GTSNPN, SVGIG (reference sequence).

This clone was seen only a few times. V gene TRBV6-6 combines with J gene TRBJ1-4; TRBD1 aligns across 7 bases. Germline V gene sequence: CDR1 MNHNY, CDR2 SVGAGI (reference sequence). J was trimmed by 4 bases and V by 5 bases; bases with no gene match: 7. The CDR3 is made up of 15 amino acids. The CDR3 protein is CASSRSDRFNEKLFF. CDR3 DNA sequence: TGTGCCAGCAGTAGATCGGACAGGTTTAATGAAAAACTGTTTTTT.

The gene calls are TRBV7-8 and TRBJ2-5; the match to TRBD1 covers 9 bases. CDR3 length equals 16 residues. Germline V gene lookup returns CDR1 SGHVS and CDR2 FQNEAQ. Losses at the gene ends were 5 bases for V and 6 bases for J; bases not matched to a gene: 13. CDR3 amino acids: CASSGQDRGGDKTQYF. The CDR3, as DNA: TGTGCCAGCAGCGGACAGGACAGGGGAGGAGACAAGACCCAGTACTTC.